The source of this T cell receptor (beta chain) is a study of T cells expressing NK-cell markers. About the study: Sorted T-cell subsets CD3+CD56+NKG2C+, CD3+CD56+NKG2C- and CD3+CD56-NKG2C+ were TCR beta-sequenced. General study findings and limits: Dominant NKG2C+ clonotypes made up 1.0-7.0% of CD8+ T cells in roughly six donors. In a handful of donors, these clonotypes also led the CD3+CD56-NKG2C+ fraction.

Per germline, CDR1 MNHNS and CDR2 SASEGT. The CDR3 covers 11 residues. TCRdb reprocessed the 5' RACE reads and stores each CDR3 protein as one record, lacking DNA. This sample's table has around 380,000 distinct CDR3 sequences. To note about this clonotype: Its target is not known.

V is TRBV6-1 and J is TRBJ1-1; the D gene TCRdb calls, TRBD1, cannot be checked with no DNA. What was sequenced was blood T cells: a sorted CD56 or NKG2C T cell subset, CD4+ or CD8+ T cells, or bulk PBMC T cells (not recorded which). The TCR originated in a woman aged 45 to 65 in good health. The CDR3 reads CASSEDRPAFF.